This T cell receptor beta chain was recovered during a study of CD8+CD57+ T cells in acquired aplastic anemia. Whole-study context: When averaged, DNA from sorted CD4+ and CD8+ cells came to approximately 3 ug. CD4+ cell libraries from healthy donors averaged roughly 10 million reads. Study observations and caveats: Patients and controls shared fewer than 30 CD8+ CDR3 sequences. Between the patient and control groups, CD8+ Simpson's diversity did not differ significantly.

The CDR3 runs to 14 residues. Germline V gene data show CDR1 as SNHLY and CDR2 as FYNNEI. The TCR beta profiling, which covered VDJ combination and CDR3 sequence, was carried out using genomic DNA as the template. MiXCR, applied by TCRdb to the reads, yields one record per CDR3 protein. Among around 400,000 distinct CDR3 sequences listed, 65% to 75% were seen once. On this clonotype itself: Antigen specificity is unknown. Its ends do not fully match the called genes, so a read error is possible.

The specimen was sorted CD4+, CD8+, or CD8+CD57+ T cells (not recorded which) from PBMCs. The rearrangement joins TRBV2 to TRBJ1-1; D gene unclear. The clonotype originates from a human donor in good health, serving as a control. DNA for the CDR3: TGCGCCAGCAGATTGGGAGTGGTACAGACTCAAGCTTTCTTT. This sequence encodes CASRLGVVQTQAFF. The full variable domain, with the rest looked up from reference TRBV2 and TRBJ1-1, is EPEVTQTPSHQVTQMGQEVILRCVPISNHLYFYWYRQILGQKVEFLVSFYNNEISEKSEIFDDQFSVERPDGSNFTLKIRSTKLEDSAMYFCASRLGVVQTQAFFGQGTRLTVV.